These T cell receptor beta chains were read from a single sample in a study of CD8 T cells in acute hepatitis C reinfection. TCRdb keeps only in-frame clones here, not all; method: immunoSEQ multiplex PCR. The sample shows over a thousand clones, almost 50% of them seen only once. The input for sequencing was HCV NS3-1073 tetramer-sorted CD8+ T cells from PBMCs, taken during acute infection. These receptors were taken from a woman under 30 with chronic hepatitis C. The CDR3 runs from the conserved cysteine through the conserved F or W. The order of the fields is V gene, CDR3 length, clone size, J gene, D gene, CDR3 DNA, CDR3 protein. D genes are given only for firm matches. The listing skips clone size in some rows; elsewhere it reads once, few, many or a size class.

>TRBV4-3|15|-|TRBJ2-2|-
TGCGCCAGCAGCCAAGAGGTCGGGGCTCCCGGGGAGCTGTTTTTT
CASSQEVGAPGELFF
>TRBV27|17|-|TRBJ2-5|TRBD2
TGTGCCAGCAGTGATTGGACTAGCGGGGGGTACCAAGAGACCCAGTACTTC
CASSDWTSGGYQETQYF
>TRBV6-5|14|-|TRBJ1-3|-
TGTGCCAGCAGTTTTTCCGGCACTGGAAACACCATATATTTT
CASSFSGTGNTIYF
>TRBV4-2|13|large|TRBJ1-5|-
TGTGCCAGCAGCCAAGAAGAGGGAAGTCCCCAGCATTTT
CASSQEEGSPQHF
>TRBV4-3|15|medium-sized|TRBJ1-2|TRBD1
TGCGCCAGCAGCCAAGAACCGACAGGGGTCGACGGCTACACCTTC
CASSQEPTGVDGYTF
>TRBV6-5|15|once|TRBJ1-2|TRBD1
TGTGCCAGCACCTACGGACAGGGGGTTGACTATGGCTACACCTTC
CASTYGQGVDYGYTF
>TRBV6-1|17|large|TRBJ2-3|TRBD2
TGTGCCAGCAGTGATCGGTCTAGCGGGGGGTACACAGATACGCAGTATTTT
CASSDRSSGGYTDTQYF
>TRBV7-7|15|-|TRBJ2-5|-
TGTGCCAGCAGCCCCACTGGGGGGCCCTGGGAGACCCAGTACTTC
CASSPTGGPWETQYF
>TRBV4-2|17|medium-sized|TRBJ2-1|TRBD2
TGTGCCAGCAGCCAAGAAATGGCGAGCGGGGGGGGTGGTGAGCAGTTCTTC
CASSQEMASGGGGEQFF
>TRBV4-1|18|few|TRBJ2-6|-
TGCGCCAGCAGCCAAGATACGGCAGGGGTATATGGGGCCAACGTCCTGACTTTC
CASSQDTAGVYGANVLTF
>TRBV11-1|12|-|TRBJ1-1|-
TGTGCCAGCAGCGGGGGTGAAACTGAAGCTTTCTTT
CASSGGETEAFF
>TRBV4-3|15|-|TRBJ2-3|-
TGCGCCAGCAGCCAGGAAGTGGGGGCCCCAGGGACGCAGTATTTT
CASSQEVGAPGTQYF
>TRBV25-1|15|-|TRBJ1-6|TRBD1
TGTGCCAGCAGTATCGGACAGGGGGCGCCTTCACCCCTCCACTTT
CASSIGQGAPSPLHF
>TRBV19|12|-|TRBJ1-1|-
TGTGCCAGTAGGGACGGGTGGGGTGAAGCTTTCTTT
CASRDGWGEAFF
>TRBV4-3|17|few|TRBJ2-7|TRBD1
TGCGCCAGCAGCCAAGATTGGGGGACAGGAGCCCCCTACGAGCAGTACTTC
CASSQDWGTGAPYEQYF
>TRBV5-8|13|-|TRBJ1-1|-
TGTGCCAGCAGCCAAGAAGAGGGGACTGAAGCTTTCTTT
CASSQEEGTEAFF
>TRBV4-2|17|-|TRBJ2-1|TRBD2
TGTGCCAGCAGCCAATTCACTAGCGGGGGGTATCCCAATGAGCAGTTCTTC
CASSQFTSGGYPNEQFF
>TRBV4-2|13|-|TRBJ1-1|-
TGTGCCAGCAGCCAAGAGCAGGGGACGGGAGCTTTCTTT
CASSQEQGTGAFF